This T cell receptor beta chain was sequenced in a study of CD8+CD57+ T cells in acquired aplastic anemia. Sequencing was done on patients that had shown CD8+CD57+ cell expansion by flow cytometry. With 3 bases removed from V and 1 base from J, the gap between germline ends came to 12 bases. The CDR3 spans 15 residues. Genomic DNA, serving as template, underwent TCR beta VDJ and CDR3 profiling. MiXCR was run by TCRdb on the reads, yielding one entry per CDR3 protein. The sample contains approximately 98,000 distinct CDR3 sequences, about 66% of which appear only once. This TCR was sampled from a human donor with aplastic anemia. V usage is TRBV12-3 or TRBV12-4 and J usage is TRBJ1-1; D possibly corresponds to TRBD1 (5 bases). Sample: sorted CD4+, CD8+, or CD8+CD57+ T cells (not recorded which) from PBMCs. The CDR3 is CASSFRSTANTEAFF. The CDR3 nucleotides are TGTGCCAGCAGTTTCCGTTCGACAGCGAACACTGAAGCTTTCTTT.